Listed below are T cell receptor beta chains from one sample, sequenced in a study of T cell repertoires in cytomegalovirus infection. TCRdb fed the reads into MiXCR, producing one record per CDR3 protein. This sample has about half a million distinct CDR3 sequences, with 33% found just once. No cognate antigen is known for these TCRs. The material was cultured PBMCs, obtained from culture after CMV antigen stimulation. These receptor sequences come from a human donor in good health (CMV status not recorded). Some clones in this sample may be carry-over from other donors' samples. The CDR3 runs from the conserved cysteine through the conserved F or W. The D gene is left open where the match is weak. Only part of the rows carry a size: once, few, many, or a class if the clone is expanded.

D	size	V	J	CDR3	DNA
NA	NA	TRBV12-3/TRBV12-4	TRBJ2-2	CASSPWDTGELFF	TGTGCCAGCAGTCCATGGGATACCGGGGAGCTGTTTTTT
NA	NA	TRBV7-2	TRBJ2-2	CASSSYSAFGELFF	TGTGCCAGCAGCTCCTATTCCGCTTTCGGGGAGCTGTTTTTT
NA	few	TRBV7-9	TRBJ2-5	CASSWWLGIEETQYF	TGTGCCAGCAGCTGGTGGTTAGGTATAGAGGAGACCCAGTACTTC
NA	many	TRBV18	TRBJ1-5	CASSPQGTYGQPQHF	TGTGCCAGCTCACCACAGGGTACGTACGGACAGCCCCAGCATTTT
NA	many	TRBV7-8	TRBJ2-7	CASSQVGDSYEQYF	TGTGCCAGCAGCCAGGTGGGGGACTCCTACGAGCAGTACTTC
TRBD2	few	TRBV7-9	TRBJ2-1	CASNLGLAGMGQFF	TGTGCCAGCAACCTAGGACTAGCGGGAATGGGGCAGTTCTTC
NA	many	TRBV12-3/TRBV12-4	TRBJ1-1	CASSLTSNTEAFF	TGTGCCAGCAGCTTAACATCGAACACTGAAGCTTTCTTT
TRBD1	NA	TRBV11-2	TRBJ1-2	CASSQQGANYGYTF	TGTGCCAGCAGCCAACAGGGGGCAAACTATGGCTACACCTTC
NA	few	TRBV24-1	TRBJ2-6	CATSGGAGANVLTF	TGTGCCACCAGTGGGGGGGCTGGGGCCAACGTCCTGACTTTC
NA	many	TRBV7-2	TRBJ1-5	CASSFGRINNQPQHF	TGTGCCAGCAGCTTCGGACGGATCAACAATCAGCCCCAGCATTTT
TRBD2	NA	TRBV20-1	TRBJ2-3	CSARDSSGDTDTQYF	TGCAGTGCTAGAGATTCTAGCGGGGACACAGATACGCAGTATTTT
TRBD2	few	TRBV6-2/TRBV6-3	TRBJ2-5	CASSWTSGIGETQYF	TGTGCCAGCAGCTGGACTAGCGGGATAGGGGAGACCCAGTACTTC
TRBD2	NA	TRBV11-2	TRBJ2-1	CASRKREGQNEQFF	TGTGCCAGCAGGAAACGGGAGGGCCAAAATGAGCAGTTCTTC
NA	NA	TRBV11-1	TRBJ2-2	CASSLGGPANTGELFF	TGTGCCAGCAGCTTAGGGGGTCCAGCGAACACCGGGGAGCTGTTTTTT
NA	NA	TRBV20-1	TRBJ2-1	CSARGKVEEQFF	TGCAGTGCTAGAGGTAAAGTAGAGGAGCAGTTCTTC
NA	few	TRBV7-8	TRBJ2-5	CASSLYFREETQYF	TGTGCCAGCAGCTTATATTTCCGGGAAGAGACCCAGTACTTC
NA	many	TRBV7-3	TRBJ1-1	CASSPDTHSGGLNTEAFF	TGTGCCAGCAGCCCGGACACACACTCGGGCGGCCTGAACACTGAAGCTTTCTTT
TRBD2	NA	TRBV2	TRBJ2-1	CASRKGRAENEQFF	TGTGCCAGCCGGAAGGGGAGGGCCGAAAATGAGCAGTTCTTC
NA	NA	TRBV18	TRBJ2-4	CASSPPSLGKNIQYF	TGTGCCAGCTCACCACCATCCCTAGGAAAAAACATTCAGTACTTC
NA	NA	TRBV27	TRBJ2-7	CASRDFYYEQYF	TGTGCCAGCAGGGACTTCTACTACGAGCAGTACTTC
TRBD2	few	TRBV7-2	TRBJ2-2	CASSLVKLAGGYTGELFF	TGTGCCAGCAGCTTAGTGAAGCTAGCGGGAGGGTACACCGGGGAGCTGTTTTTT
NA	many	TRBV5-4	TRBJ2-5	CASSFKGTRYQETQYF	TGTGCCAGCAGCTTCAAGGGGACCAGGTACCAAGAGACCCAGTACTTC
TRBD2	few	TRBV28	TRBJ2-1	CASSSWGSGRLDEQFF	TGTGCCAGCAGTTCATGGGGTAGCGGGAGGTTAGATGAGCAGTTCTTC